The following is a T cell receptor (beta chain) sequence with its context. Its antigen is undetermined. The data belong to a study of cytomegalovirus exposure and HLA in healthy donors. General study points: In a later analysis, HLA-C alleles had the fewest associated TCRs, DRB1 alleles the most. Sequences of the TCR beta chain were said to predict the HLA-A and HLA-B alleles of most subjects accurately. Researchers reported from a later analysis that most CMV-associated TCR beta chains appeared HLA-restricted. Follow-up analysis seemed to connect common viral pathogens with several of the most significant clusters identified.

Primers included in the PCR were 60 Vbeta and 13 Jbeta primers. Clones were sequenced by immunoSEQ multiplex PCR, and TCRdb holds only the in-frame ones, with some missing. Of 150,000 or so clones in the sample, 80% are singletons; the top ten hold roughly 12%. The ends were cut back, 0 bases at V and 0 bases at J, with 10 bases in the middle. The CDR3 consists of 16 residues. Germline loops: CDR1 SGDLS, CDR2 YYNGEE. V gene TRBV9 combines with J gene TRBJ1-3; D gene uncertain. The sequencing sample was made of PBMCs. The TCR originated in a man aged 30 to 45 in good health and CMV-seropositive. Here the CDR3 reads CASSVGLSISGNTIYF. CDR3 DNA: TGTGCCAGCAGCGTAGGTCTTTCTATCTCTGGAAACACCATATATTTT. Full variable domain (rest looked up from reference TRBV9 and TRBJ1-3): DSGVTQTPKHLITATGQRVTLRCSPRSGDLSVYWYQQSLDQGLQFLIQYYNGEERAKGNILERFSAQQFPDLHSELNLSSLELGDSALYFCASSVGLSISGNTIYFGEGSWLTVV.